The sequence of this T cell receptor beta chain was determined in a study of CD8+ T cells in alopecia areata. In this sample, this clone turned up a few times. RNA extraction was followed by reverse transcription into cDNA, which acted as the sequencing template. Produced via immunoSEQ multiplex PCR; TCRdb's table is partial and in-frame only. Here the sample spans tens of thousands of clones, roughly 47% being singletons. The clonotype originates from a human donor with alopecia areata. Sequencing was carried out using NKG2D-low CD8+ T cells sorted from blood.

Here the CDR3 DNA reads TGTGCCTGGAGTCTCCCAGGGGAGCTGTTTTTT. Amino acids: CAWSLPGELFF. V gene TRBV30 combines with J gene TRBJ2-2; D not certain. CDR3 size: 11 residues. Germline CDR1 GTSNPN, CDR2 SVGIG (reference sequence). Trimming pared 2 bases from V and 8 bases from J, leaving 6 bases between.